A single sample is the source of the 2 T cell receptor beta chains below, sequenced in a study of cytomegalovirus exposure and HLA in healthy donors. The PCR employed 60 Vbeta primers together with 13 Jbeta primers. This table comes from immunoSEQ multiplex PCR, and its TCRdb copy is limited to in-frame clones, with some not included. Among about 25,000 clones listed, 75% to 80% were seen once. Sequences were obtained from PBMCs. These receptors all come from a male donor in good health and CMV-seronegative.

The V gene is TRBV9, the J gene TRBJ1-6, with D uncertain. V was trimmed by 0 bases and J by 7 bases, leaving 11 bases between them. The germline gives CDR1 SGDLS, CDR2 YYNGEE. CDR3 length: 15 residues. CDR3 coding DNA: TGTGCCAGCAGCGTAGATCTTCGTCTGAATTCACCCCTCCACTTT. This encodes CASSVDLRLNSPLHF.

The gene calls are TRBV4-1 and TRBJ2-5, with 12 bases fitting TRBD2. CDR3 length: 16 amino acids. CDR1 is MGHRA and CDR2 is YSYEKL in the germline V gene. The J segment lost 2 bases and the V segment lost 4 bases, leaving 5 bases of the junction unmatched. The CDR3 here is CASSPGGLAGQETQYF. The CDR3 nucleotides are TGCGCCAGCAGCCCTGGAGGACTAGCGGGGCAAGAGACCCAGTACTTC.